A selection of T cell receptor beta chains follows, all from one sample in a study of cytomegalovirus exposure and HLA in healthy donors. Produced via immunoSEQ multiplex PCR; TCRdb's table is partial and in-frame only. Here the sample spans 180,000 or so clones, more than 70% being singletons. Sequencing was carried out using PBMCs. These receptors were taken from a girl between 5 and 17 years old in good health and CMV-seropositive. CDR3s include the opening cysteine and the closing phenylalanine or tryptophan. A D gene is named only where the DNA matches it firmly. Expanded clones are given a class, and other clones once, few, many or no size at all.

NA few TRBJ2-1 TRBV7-3 TGTGCCAGCAGCTTAAACGGAGCAGCCTACAATGAGCAGTTCTTC CASSLNGAAYNEQFF
NA few TRBJ2-7 TRBV5-1 TGCGCCAGCAGCGGGCAGTCGACAGTTTACGAGCAGTACTTC CASSGQSTVYEQYF
TRBD2 NA TRBJ2-7 TRBV7-9 TGTGCCAGCAGCCCCGGACTAGCGGGAGCCCACGAGCAGTACTTC CASSPGLAGAHEQYF
NA NA TRBJ2-7 TRBV27 TGTGCCAGCGCTCGGGGATACGAGCAGTACTTC CASARGYEQYF
NA NA TRBJ2-7 TRBV5-1 TGCGCCAGCAGCTTCGGAGCCAGAGGGTACGAGCAGTACTTC CASSFGARGYEQYF
NA NA TRBJ1-2 TRBV19 TGTGCCAGTAGTACTAGAACGGGGGAATCTGGCTACACCTTC CASSTRTGESGYTF
NA NA TRBJ1-1 TRBV30 TGTGCCTGGAGTTCCGGGATAATGAACACTGAAGCTTTCTTT CAWSSGIMNTEAFF
NA NA TRBJ1-2 TRBV25-1 TGTGCCAGCAGTGACAGTGACTATGGCTACACCTTC CASSDSDYGYTF
TRBD1 once TRBJ2-7 TRBV10-3 TGTGCCATCAGCCGGACCGGGACAGGTGACTACGAGCAGTACTTC CAISRTGTGDYEQYF
NA NA TRBJ1-2 TRBV6-1 TGTGCCAGCAGTGACCCCTTACGGGGCTATGGCTACACCTTC CASSDPLRGYGYTF
TRBD2 NA TRBJ2-4 TRBV15 TGTGCCACCAGCAGGGTTAGCGGGAGTGTGGGCAAAAACATTCAGTACTTC CATSRVSGSVGKNIQYF
TRBD2 NA TRBJ2-5 TRBV11-2 TGTGCCAGCAGTTACAGACTAGCGGGAGAGCTCTGGGAGACCCAGTACTTC CASSYRLAGELWETQYF
NA NA TRBJ1-4 TRBV30 TGTGCCTGGAGGCGAGGCAGCCCGCTAGAAGAAAAACTGTTTTTT CAWRRGSPLEEKLFF
TRBD1 NA TRBJ2-5 TRBV6-1 TGTGCCAGCAGGGGACAGGGGAGAGAGACCCAGTACTTC CASRGQGRETQYF
TRBD1 NA TRBJ2-5 TRBV18 TGTGCCAGCTCACCGCGACAGGGCCCCGGGGAGACCCAGTACTTC CASSPRQGPGETQYF